These T cell receptor beta chains were read from a single sample in a study of T cell responses to AZD1222 COVID-19 vaccine. TCRdb keeps only in-frame clones here, not all; method: immunoSEQ multiplex PCR. The sample contains roughly 33,000 clones, around 78% of which appear only once. Material: peripheral blood, obtained 28 days after the second AZD1222 dose. The receptor set was obtained from an adult who received the AZD1222 COVID-19 vaccine. CDR3s include the opening cysteine and the closing phenylalanine or tryptophan. Each record gives: clone size, J gene, V gene, D gene, CDR3 protein, CDR3 DNA. The D gene is left open where the match is weak. The size of a clone is reported for some rows only, either as once, few or many, or as a class for expanded clones.

clone size: NA; J gene: TRBJ1-6; V gene: TRBV7-9; D gene: TRBD1; CDR3 protein: CASSSRNRGIESPLHF; CDR3 DNA: TGTGCCAGCAGCTCTCGAAACAGGGGAATCGAGTCACCCCTCCACTTT
clone size: NA; J gene: TRBJ2-2; V gene: TRBV2; D gene: NA; CDR3 protein: CASRDSANTGELFF; CDR3 DNA: TGTGCCAGCAGGGACAGCGCGAACACCGGGGAGCTGTTTTTT
clone size: few; J gene: TRBJ2-7; V gene: TRBV27; D gene: NA; CDR3 protein: CASSLSVGRTYEQYF; CDR3 DNA: TGTGCCAGCAGTTTATCGGTCGGCAGAACCTACGAGCAGTACTTC
clone size: NA; J gene: TRBJ2-3; V gene: TRBV28; D gene: TRBD2; CDR3 protein: CASSPSGLAYTDTQYF; CDR3 DNA: TGTGCCAGCAGTCCCTCGGGACTAGCGTACACAGATACGCAGTATTTT
clone size: NA; J gene: TRBJ2-1; V gene: TRBV7-9; D gene: NA; CDR3 protein: CASSLVTTHNEQFF; CDR3 DNA: TGTGCCAGCAGCTTAGTGACTACACACAATGAGCAGTTCTTC
clone size: NA; J gene: TRBJ2-1; V gene: TRBV7-2; D gene: TRBD2; CDR3 protein: CASSYLAGRNEQFF; CDR3 DNA: TGTGCCAGCAGCTACTTAGCGGGTCGCAATGAGCAGTTCTTC
clone size: NA; J gene: TRBJ1-1; V gene: TRBV7-9; D gene: TRBD1; CDR3 protein: CASSLQGAGNTEAFF; CDR3 DNA: TGTGCCAGCAGCCTACAGGGGGCCGGGAACACTGAAGCTTTCTTT
clone size: NA; J gene: TRBJ1-4; V gene: TRBV7-9; D gene: TRBD1; CDR3 protein: CASSLGQGGEKLFF; CDR3 DNA: TGTGCCAGCAGCTTAGGGCAGGGGGGTGAAAAACTGTTTTTT
clone size: NA; J gene: TRBJ1-5; V gene: TRBV6-5; D gene: TRBD1; CDR3 protein: CASSSGGFQPQHF; CDR3 DNA: TGTGCCAGCAGTTCAGGGGGCTTCCAGCCCCAGCATTTT
clone size: NA; J gene: TRBJ1-2; V gene: TRBV5-1; D gene: NA; CDR3 protein: CASSLDVGARNGYTF; CDR3 DNA: TGCGCCAGCAGCTTGGACGTGGGGGCGCGAAATGGCTACACCTTC
clone size: once; J gene: TRBJ1-2; V gene: TRBV14; D gene: NA; CDR3 protein: CASSQDLRGGYTF; CDR3 DNA: TGTGCCAGCAGCCAAGACTTGAGGGGCGGCTACACCTTC
clone size: NA; J gene: TRBJ2-1; V gene: TRBV29-1; D gene: NA; CDR3 protein: CSVRKKGFYNEQFF; CDR3 DNA: TGCAGCGTTCGCAAAAAGGGCTTCTACAATGAGCAGTTCTTC
clone size: NA; J gene: TRBJ1-4; V gene: TRBV5-4; D gene: TRBD1; CDR3 protein: CASSVQGAVEKLFF; CDR3 DNA: TGTGCCAGCAGCGTACAGGGGGCGGTGGAGAAACTGTTTTTT
clone size: NA; J gene: TRBJ2-2; V gene: TRBV15; D gene: TRBD2; CDR3 protein: CATSRVSGNKGGELFF; CDR3 DNA: TGTGCCACCAGCAGAGTAAGCGGGAATAAAGGCGGGGAGCTGTTTTTT
clone size: NA; J gene: TRBJ2-4; V gene: TRBV19; D gene: TRBD1; CDR3 protein: CASSITGQGGLGKNIQYF; CDR3 DNA: TGTGCCAGTAGTATCACGGGACAGGGAGGCTTGGGCAAAAACATTCAGTACTTC
clone size: NA; J gene: TRBJ1-6; V gene: TRBV19; D gene: NA; CDR3 protein: CASAQGGALISALHF; CDR3 DNA: TGTGCCAGTGCCCAAGGGGGGGCCTTAATTTCGGCCCTCCACTTT
clone size: NA; J gene: TRBJ1-6; V gene: TRBV19; D gene: NA; CDR3 protein: CASSRPDNSPLHF; CDR3 DNA: TGTGCCAGTAGCCGCCCAGATAATTCACCCCTCCACTTT
clone size: NA; J gene: TRBJ2-7; V gene: TRBV13; D gene: TRBD1; CDR3 protein: CASSSGQGWYEQYF; CDR3 DNA: TGTGCCAGCAGCTCTGGACAGGGGTGGTACGAGCAGTACTTC
clone size: NA; J gene: TRBJ1-2; V gene: TRBV19; D gene: NA; CDR3 protein: CASSNGGRLDGYTF; CDR3 DNA: TGTGCCAGTAGTAATGGGGGGCGTTTGGATGGCTACACCTTC
clone size: NA; J gene: TRBJ1-2; V gene: TRBV18; D gene: NA; CDR3 protein: CASSFWDKNNYGYTF; CDR3 DNA: TGTGCCAGCTCATTTTGGGACAAGAATAACTATGGCTACACCTTC
clone size: NA; J gene: TRBJ2-1; V gene: TRBV6-1; D gene: NA; CDR3 protein: CASSVLLRAASAQGYNEQFF; CDR3 DNA: TGTGCCAGCAGTGTCCTCCTTCGAGCGGCCTCAGCTCAGGGGTACAATGAGCAGTTCTTC
clone size: NA; J gene: TRBJ2-1; V gene: TRBV12-3/TRBV12-4; D gene: NA; CDR3 protein: CASRAIDEQFF; CDR3 DNA: TGTGCCAGCCGGGCTATTGATGAGCAGTTCTTC
clone size: once; J gene: TRBJ2-3; V gene: TRBV9; D gene: TRBD2; CDR3 protein: CASSVARLAGDTQYF; CDR3 DNA: TGTGCCAGCAGCGTAGCCCGACTAGCGGGAGATACGCAGTATTTT
clone size: NA; J gene: TRBJ1-2; V gene: TRBV19; D gene: TRBD1; CDR3 protein: CASKRTGEALGYTF; CDR3 DNA: TGTGCCAGCAAGAGGACAGGGGAAGCGTTGGGCTACACCTTC
clone size: NA; J gene: TRBJ2-6; V gene: TRBV7-3; D gene: NA; CDR3 protein: CASSTDSSGANVLTF; CDR3 DNA: TGTGCCAGCAGCACTGACTCCTCTGGGGCCAACGTCCTGACTTTC
clone size: once; J gene: TRBJ2-3; V gene: TRBV5-6; D gene: NA; CDR3 protein: CASTRQSTDTQYF; CDR3 DNA: TGTGCCAGCACTCGACAGAGCACAGATACGCAGTATTTT
clone size: NA; J gene: TRBJ1-6; V gene: TRBV5-5; D gene: NA; CDR3 protein: CASSRGRDNSPLHF; CDR3 DNA: TGTGCCAGCAGCAGAGGACGGGATAATTCACCCCTCCACTTT
clone size: NA; J gene: TRBJ2-1; V gene: TRBV6-5; D gene: NA; CDR3 protein: CASSYSTGSLISEQFF; CDR3 DNA: TGTGCCAGCAGTTACTCGACAGGTAGTCTAATAAGTGAGCAGTTCTTC
clone size: NA; J gene: TRBJ1-2; V gene: TRBV19; D gene: NA; CDR3 protein: CASSRDLGANYGYTF; CDR3 DNA: TGTGCCAGTTCCCGGGACCTAGGAGCTAACTATGGCTACACCTTC
clone size: few; J gene: TRBJ1-4; V gene: TRBV5-1; D gene: TRBD1; CDR3 protein: CASSRQDRVNEKLFF; CDR3 DNA: TGCGCCAGCAGCCGCCAGGACAGGGTAAATGAAAAACTGTTTTTT
clone size: NA; J gene: TRBJ2-3; V gene: TRBV7-9; D gene: NA; CDR3 protein: CASSLDTETHTDTQYF; CDR3 DNA: TGTGCCAGCAGCTTAGATACGGAAACACACACAGATACGCAGTATTTT
clone size: NA; J gene: TRBJ1-3; V gene: TRBV7-9; D gene: NA; CDR3 protein: CASSFQGRSGNTIYF; CDR3 DNA: TGTGCCAGCAGCTTTCAGGGCCGTTCTGGAAACACCATATATTTT
clone size: NA; J gene: TRBJ1-1; V gene: TRBV27; D gene: TRBD1; CDR3 protein: CASSFRGHWNTEAFF; CDR3 DNA: TGTGCCAGCAGTTTCAGGGGGCACTGGAACACTGAAGCTTTCTTT
clone size: NA; J gene: TRBJ2-7; V gene: TRBV11-2; D gene: TRBD2; CDR3 protein: CASSVGTSSKQYF; CDR3 DNA: TGTGCCAGCAGCGTCGGGACTAGCAGTAAGCAGTACTTC
clone size: NA; J gene: TRBJ2-7; V gene: TRBV6-5; D gene: NA; CDR3 protein: CASRRTVENTYEQYF; CDR3 DNA: TGTGCCAGCAGGAGGACTGTGGAAAACACCTACGAGCAGTACTTC
clone size: NA; J gene: TRBJ1-2; V gene: TRBV12-3/TRBV12-4; D gene: TRBD1; CDR3 protein: CASSSGQGYGYTF; CDR3 DNA: TGTGCCAGCAGTAGCGGACAGGGCTATGGCTACACCTTC
clone size: NA; J gene: TRBJ2-1; V gene: TRBV30; D gene: NA; CDR3 protein: CAWSVHGGNEQFF; CDR3 DNA: TGTGCCTGGAGTGTACATGGCGGCAATGAGCAGTTCTTC
clone size: few; J gene: TRBJ1-1; V gene: TRBV11-2; D gene: NA; CDR3 protein: CASSLDIRAKNTEAFF; CDR3 DNA: TGTGCCAGCAGCTTAGATATTAGGGCCAAGAACACTGAAGCTTTCTTT
clone size: NA; J gene: TRBJ2-5; V gene: TRBV6-6; D gene: NA; CDR3 protein: CASSARGLVETQYF; CDR3 DNA: TGTGCCAGCAGTGCGCGGGGGCTGGTAGAGACCCAGTACTTC